This TCR beta chain was sequenced in a study of blood T cell repertoires in COVID-19. The J segment lost 4 bases and the V segment lost 3 bases, leaving 1 base of the junction unmatched. CDR3 length: 14 amino acids. CDR1 is ENHRY and CDR2 is SYGVKD in the germline V gene. Source study methods: Reference gene primer amplification gave nucleated cell count estimates. Method: immunoSEQ multiplex PCR; TCRdb's copy keeps in-frame clones and lacks some. From that table come the V and J calls and clone size; the DNA was used to work out D and trimming. The table includes some 490,000 clones, more than 85% detected once. Symptom resolution, clearance, or two negative PCRs marked donors in Cohort 3 as recovered.

Sample: PBMCs or T cells enriched from blood (not recorded which). The receptor comes from a woman aged 60-75 years who had recovered from COVID-19. The V call is TRBV10-3, the J call TRBJ1-3; TRBD1 matches at 9 bases. The CDR3 protein is CAISDGTGGNTIYF. The CDR3 DNA reads as TGTGCCATCAGTGACGGGACAGGGGGAAACACCATATATTTT.